The 14 T cell receptor beta chains reported below all come from one sample, sequenced in a study of shared clonotypes between healthy human individuals. Some clones are missing from TCRdb's copy, which holds only in-frame ones; the method was immunoSEQ multiplex PCR. The top ten clones hold 0.37% of a sample with about 2.3 million clones, about 90% of them seen once. The sample taken for sequencing was naive CD4+ T cells from PBMCs. Subset in this sample: CD45RA+ positively selected. Receptors originate from a man younger than 35 in good health. Some clones in this sample may be carry-over from other donors' samples.

The chain uses TRBV6-4 and TRBJ2-5; the D is unclear. The germline gives CDR1 MRHNA, CDR2 SNTAGT. The CDR3 is made up of 14 amino acids. V lost 2 bases and J lost 3, with 10 bases in between. CDR3 sequence reads: CASSDRAGEETQYF. CDR3 nucleotides: TGTGCCAGCAGTGACCGGGCAGGAGAAGAGACCCAGTACTTC.

The V call is TRBV4-1, the J call TRBJ2-1; 8 bases line up with TRBD1. The V gene end was trimmed by 3 bases and the J gene end by 3 bases; junction bases not matched to a gene: 7. The CDR3 covers 16 residues. The germline gives CDR1 MGHRA, CDR2 YSYEKL. The CDR3 coding sequence is TGCGCCAGCAGCCACGCCCCAGGGGGCCTCTACAATGAGCAGTTCTTC. Protein product: CASSHAPGGLYNEQFF.

The chain recombines TRBV19 with TRBJ2-1; D is undetermined. The V gene lost 4 bases and the J gene lost 6 bases, with 10 bases spanning the gap. The CDR3 totals 13 residues. CDR1 and CDR2 (germline): LNHDA, SQIVND (reference sequence). CDR3 sequence reads: CASSNRAGNEQFF. The CDR3 DNA follows: TGTGCCAGTAGTAATCGGGCAGGCAATGAGCAGTTCTTC.

This chain joins TRBV4-1 and TRBJ2-7; D is ambiguous. The length of the CDR3 is 17 residues. Per germline, CDR1 MGHRA and CDR2 YSYEKL. The V and J ends lost 0 bases and 2 bases respectively, with 17 bases between them. The CDR3 sequence: CASSQEVTTRGPYEQYF. Here the CDR3 DNA reads TGCGCCAGCAGCCAAGAGGTTACGACTCGTGGTCCCTACGAGCAGTACTTC.

J is TRBJ2-7 and V is TRBV11-3; D gene unclear. CDR1 and CDR2 from the germline V gene are SGHNT and YENEEA. The V end lost 0 bases, the J end lost 7 bases, and 10 bases lay between the germline ends. The CDR3 loop spans 13 amino acids. CDR3 DNA sequence: TGTGCCAGCAGCTTAGAGGCGCACCTAGAGCAGTACTTC. It encodes CASSLEAHLEQYF.

The V gene is TRBV28, the J gene TRBJ2-7; a weak D match, TRBD2 (6 bases). Between the trimmed V and J ends, which lost 7 bases and 0 bases, there was a span of 13 bases. CDR3 length equals 14 residues. Looked up from germline, CDR1 is MDHEN and CDR2 is SYDVKM. The CDR3, as DNA: TGTGCCAGCACGGGACTCGGATTCTCCTACGAGCAGTACTTC. It specifies CASTGLGFSYEQYF.

This clone was counted a few times. V gene TRBV28 combines with J gene TRBJ1-2; no reliable D call. Germline V CDR1 and CDR2: MDHEN, SYDVKM. The CDR3 loop spans 12 amino acids. V lost 5 bases, J lost 8 bases, and 12 bases lay in between. The CDR3 coding sequence is TGTGCCAGCAGTGAAGTCGGGGTCGGCTACACCTTC. It translates to CASSEVGVGYTF.

On this clone: At the DNA level, this CDR3 is encoded by other sequences in the same sample as well. The gene calls are TRBV6-5 and TRBJ1-4; D possibly corresponds to TRBD1 (5 bases). The CDR3 consists of 14 residues. Germline CDR1 MNHEY, CDR2 SVGAGI. Trimming shortened V by 2 bases and J by 2 bases, and 6 bases separated the two germline ends. The CDR3 region is CASSYRGTNEKLFF. The CDR3, as DNA: TGTGCCAGCAGTTACAGGGGTACTAATGAAAAACTGTTTTTT.

This rearrangement joins TRBV6-1 to TRBJ2-1, with TRBD1 matching 12 bases. This CDR3 region has 15 residues. The V gene end was trimmed by 2 bases and the J gene end by 8 bases; junction bases not matched to a gene: 4. CDR1 and CDR2 (germline): MNHNS, SASEGT. CDR3 sequence reads: CASSERDRGRDEQFF. CDR3 nucleotide sequence: TGTGCCAGCAGTGAACGGGACAGGGGGCGGGATGAGCAGTTCTTC.

The chain combines TRBV29-1 with TRBJ2-3, with D unresolved. The CDR3 length is 14 residues. From germline, CDR1 is SQVTM and CDR2 ANQGSEA. Trimming left V 0 bases short and J 1 base short, with 8 bases between. CDR3 DNA: TGCAGCGTTGAAGATCAGGCCCGCACAGATACGCAGTATTTT. It specifies CSVEDQARTDTQYF.

The V call is TRBV5-1, the J call TRBJ2-3, with D uncertain. The CDR3 consists of 13 residues. V was shortened by 5 bases and J by 4 bases, with 11 bases between the two germline ends. CDR1 SGHRS and CDR2 YFSETQ come from the germline V gene. The CDR3 loop is CASSTPGADTQYF. The CDR3 nucleotides read TGCGCCAGCAGTACCCCTGGTGCAGATACGCAGTATTTT.

This chain uses TRBV7-3 with TRBJ2-3, with unresolved D. Germline assignment: CDR1 SGHTA and CDR2 FQGTGA. The CDR3 has 16 residues. V lost 4 bases and J 0 bases, leaving 14 bases between the germline ends. The CDR3 is CASSSPNGSSTDTQYF. Here the CDR3 DNA reads TGTGCCAGCAGCTCCCCCAACGGGTCTAGCACAGATACGCAGTATTTT.

The J gene is TRBJ2-7, the V gene TRBV28; a weak D match, TRBD1 (6 bases). Trimming left V 7 bases short and J 3 bases short, with 16 bases between. The length of the CDR3 is 14 residues. The germline CDR1 and CDR2 sequences are MDHEN and SYDVKM. The CDR3 DNA follows: TGTGCCAGCACTCCCGGGACACACTACTACGAGCAGTACTTC. Amino acids: CASTPGTHYYEQYF.

This chain links TRBV7-3 with TRBJ1-2, with TRBD1 identical over 8 bases. V trimming: 5 bases; J trimming: 7 bases; junction bases outside the gene matches: 6. From germline, CDR1 is SGHTA and CDR2 FQGTGA. CDR3 length: 13 amino acids. The CDR3 nucleotides read TGTGCCAGCAGCCCCAGCGACAGGGGTGGCTACACCTTC. Translated, it gives CASSPSDRGGYTF. The full variable domain, with the rest looked up from reference TRBV7-3 and TRBJ1-2, is GAGVSQTPSNKVTEKGKYVELRCDPISGHTALYWYRQSLGQGPEFLIYFQGTGAADDSGLPNDRFFAVRPEGSVSTLKIQRTERGDSAVYLCASSPSDRGGYTFGSGTRLTVV.